This TCR beta chain originates from a study of human T cells and chemical hapten exposure. Study outcomes and limitations: Significantly more large CDR3 similarity clusters were formed by expanded TCRs than by controls.

TCRdb reprocessed the RACE reads with MiXCR, giving one entry per CDR3 protein. The table records roughly 69,000 distinct CDR3 sequences, approximately 10% of them present only once. This clonotype was recorded many times. Antigen: not known. Trimming took off 6 bases at V and 5 bases at J, with 20 bases between the two ends. The CDR3 loop spans 15 amino acids. Germline V CDR1 and CDR2: MNHEY, SVGEGT. As for time point: patch test 3, about 24 weeks after DPC sensitization. Treatment in this sample: therapeutic diphenylcyclopropenone sensitization with weekly scalp DPC. This clonotype originated in a woman aged 25 to 39 with alopecia areata. Some clones in this sample may be carry-over from other donors' samples. The rearrangement links TRBV6-2 or TRBV6-3 to TRBJ2-7; D possibly corresponds to TRBD1 (5 bases). The source was whole blood, collected in connection with sensitization to the hapten diphenylcyclopropenone (DPC). CDR3 loop: CASSQGAAARDEQYF. CDR3 coding DNA: TGTGCCAGCAGCCAAGGGGCCGCCGCCAGGGACGAGCAGTACTTC.